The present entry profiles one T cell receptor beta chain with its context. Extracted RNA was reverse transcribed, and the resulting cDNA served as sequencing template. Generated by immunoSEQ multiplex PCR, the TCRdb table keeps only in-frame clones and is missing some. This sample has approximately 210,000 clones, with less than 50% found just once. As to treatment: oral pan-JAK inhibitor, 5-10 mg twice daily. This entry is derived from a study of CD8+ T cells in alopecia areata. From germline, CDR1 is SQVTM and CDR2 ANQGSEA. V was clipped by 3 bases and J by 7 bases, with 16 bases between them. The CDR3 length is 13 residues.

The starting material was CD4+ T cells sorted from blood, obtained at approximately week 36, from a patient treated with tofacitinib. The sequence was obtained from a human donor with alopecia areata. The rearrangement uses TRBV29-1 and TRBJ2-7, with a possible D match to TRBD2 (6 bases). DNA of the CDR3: TGCAGCGTTGAGTCTAGTCTTGGGGGGGAGCAGTACTTC. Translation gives CSVESSLGGEQYF.